The 24 T cell receptor beta chains reported below all come from one sample, sequenced in a study of T cell responses to AZD1222 COVID-19 vaccine. Only in-frame clones appear in the TCRdb table, and some are missing; sequencing was by immunoSEQ multiplex PCR. The sample has more than 100,000 clones, about 85% seen once. This specimen consisted of peripheral blood, obtained 28 days after the second AZD1222 dose. The receptors originated from an adult who received the AZD1222 COVID-19 vaccine.

V usage is TRBV5-6 and J usage is TRBJ1-2; D is uncertain. The V end lost 1 base, the J end lost 5 bases, and 18 bases lay between the germline ends. Germline V gives CDR1 SGHDT, CDR2 YYEEEE. CDR3 length equals 16 residues. CDR3 protein: CASSLFGLEGPYGYTF. The CDR3 bases are TGTGCCAGCAGCTTGTTCGGGCTGGAAGGCCCTTATGGCTACACCTTC.

This clone was seen only a few times. The chain combines TRBV7-2 with TRBJ1-5; D not certain. Germline CDR1 reads SGHTA; CDR2 reads FQGNSA. Trimming took off 0 bases at V and 6 bases at J, with 9 bases between the two ends. The CDR3 has 14 amino acids. CDR3 DNA sequence: TGTGCCAGCAGCTTAGCCCCGGTGGGTCAGCCCCAGCATTTT. Its translation is CASSLAPVGQPQHF.

The V call is TRBV11-1, the J call TRBJ1-1; D call uncertain. Per the germline V gene, CDR1 is SGHAT and CDR2 is FQDESV (reference sequence). The CDR3 length is 13 residues. V lost 7 bases and J lost 2, with 11 bases in between. The CDR3, as DNA: TGTGCCAGCAACGCGGTGCCCAACACTGAAGCTTTCTTT. Protein product: CASNAVPNTEAFF.

Only a few counts were recorded for this clone. V gene TRBV3-1 (or the pseudogene TRBV3-2) combines with J gene TRBJ2-7; TRBD1 or TRBD2 may be the D gene (6 bases each). Between the trimmed V and J ends, which lost 2 bases and 7 bases, there was a span of 24 bases. The CDR3 length is 17 residues. Per germline, CDR1 LGHDT and CDR2 YNNKEL (reference sequence). CDR3 loop: CASSQTMEVSGALEQYF. CDR3 coding DNA: TGTGCCAGCAGCCAAACGATGGAGGTGTCGGGGGCGTTGGAGCAGTACTTC.

V is TRBV10-3 and J is TRBJ2-5, with 8 positions matching TRBD1. The germline V gene has CDR1 ENHRY and CDR2 SYGVKD. The CDR3 covers 14 residues. The junction had 8 bases not matched to a gene; V was cut back by 6 bases and J by 5 bases. CDR3 amino acids: CAISRTGSGETQYF. CDR3 coding DNA: TGTGCCATCAGCCGGACAGGGTCGGGGGAGACCCAGTACTTC.

The rearrangement joins TRBV10-2 to TRBJ2-3; TRBD2 might be the D (5 bases). Deletions cut 4 bases from V and 0 bases from J, with 11 bases between. Per germline, CDR1 WSHSY and CDR2 SAAADI. The CDR3 runs 15 residues. CDR3: CASSVPDFSTDTQYF. The CDR3 region has the DNA TGCGCCAGCAGTGTTCCGGACTTTAGCACAGATACGCAGTATTTT.

This clone occurred once. This chain links TRBV29-1 with TRBJ1-4; possibly TRBD1 for D (5 bases). The ends were cut back, 6 bases at V and 5 bases at J, with 13 bases in the middle. Germline values: CDR1 SQVTM, CDR2 ANQGSEA. This CDR3 spans 13 amino acids. Written as DNA, the CDR3 is TGCAGCGTGAGAAATGACAGAAATGAAAAACTGTTTTTT. This translates into CSVRNDRNEKLFF.

The rearrangement joins TRBV7-2 to TRBJ2-5; 8 nucleotides agree with TRBD2. CDR3 length: 14 residues. V shed 4 bases, J shed 6 bases, and the junction held 7 bases outside the gene matches. Germline V gene lookup returns CDR1 SGHTA and CDR2 FQGNSA. The CDR3 bases are TGTGCCAGCAGCTACGGGGGGGGAGAGAAGACCCAGTACTTC. Residues: CASSYGGGEKTQYF.

V usage is TRBV25-1 and J usage is TRBJ1-2; no definite D call. CDR3 length: 14 residues. The germline CDR1 and CDR2 sequences are MGHDK and SYGVNS. Trimming took 3 bases from V and 4 from J, leaving 12 bases between them. CDR3 residues: CASSDATSSYGYTF. The CDR3 bases are TGTGCCAGCAGTGACGCGACGTCTTCCTATGGCTACACCTTC.

The V call is TRBV7-9, the J call TRBJ1-2; 8 bases fit TRBD1. From germline, CDR1 is SEHNR and CDR2 FQNEAQ (reference sequence). The length of the CDR3 is 14 residues. V dropped 4 bases and J dropped 8; count of bases not matched to a gene: 9. This chain's CDR3 is CASSWSGGPRGYTF. For the CDR3, the DNA is TGTGCCAGCAGCTGGTCAGGGGGCCCCCGCGGCTACACCTTC.

This clone was detected once. The genes are TRBV4-3 and TRBJ1-1, with unresolved D. Trimming shortened V by 1 base and J by 1 base, and 4 bases separated the two germline ends. The germline CDR1 and CDR2 sequences are LGHNA and YSLEER. The CDR3 extends over 13 amino acids. This chain's CDR3 is CASSQAWNTEAFF. As DNA, the CDR3 is TGCGCCAGCAGCCAAGCGTGGAACACTGAAGCTTTCTTT.

The chain carries TRBV7-3 and TRBJ2-2, with 13 bases that match TRBD2. Germline trimming cut 6 bases from V and 0 bases from J; bases unmatched to any gene: 1. Germline CDR1 is SGHTA and CDR2 is FQGTGA. The CDR3 has 16 residues. This CDR3 reads CASRTSGGSNTGELFF. In nucleotides, the CDR3 is TGTGCCAGCAGGACTAGCGGGGGGTCGAACACCGGGGAGCTGTTTTTT. Based on the CDR3 plus reference TRBV7-3 and TRBJ2-2, the full variable domain is GAGVSQTPSNKVTEKGKYVELRCDPISGHTALYWYRQSLGQGPEFLIYFQGTGAADDSGLPNDRFFAVRPEGSVSTLKIQRTERGDSAVYLCASRTSGGSNTGELFFGEGSRLTVL.

This chain uses TRBV5-1 with TRBJ1-1, with 7 bases fitting TRBD1. V was pared by 3 bases and J by 0 bases, with 11 bases of the junction left unmatched. Germline loops: CDR1 SGHRS, CDR2 YFSETQ. CDR3 length equals 17 residues. The DNA of the CDR3 is TGCGCCAGCAGCTCTATCCCGGGACAGAGGATGAACACTGAAGCTTTCTTT. It is translated as CASSSIPGQRMNTEAFF.

The chain carries TRBV6-2 or TRBV6-3 and TRBJ2-2; perhaps TRBD1 as D (6 bases). The CDR3 loop spans 15 amino acids. Germline loops: CDR1 MNHEY, CDR2 SVGEGT. The V end was cut by 2 bases, the J end by 6 bases, with 13 bases between. In DNA, the CDR3 is TGTGCCAGCAGTTACGGGATCAGGGGAGCCGGGGAGCTGTTTTTT. It is translated as CASSYGIRGAGELFF.

The rearrangement uses TRBV6-5 and TRBJ1-2; D might be TRBD1 (6 bases). The CDR3 loop spans 16 amino acids. The germline V gene has CDR1 MNHEY and CDR2 SVGAGI. V was shortened by 0 bases and J by 4 bases, with 15 bases between the two germline ends. The CDR3 nucleotides read TGTGCCAGCAGTTACTCGGGGACAAGGGGATTCTATGGCTACACCTTC. It encodes CASSYSGTRGFYGYTF.

The chain recombines TRBV5-1 with TRBJ1-1; perhaps TRBD1 as D (5 bases). The CDR3 extends over 16 amino acids. The germline gives CDR1 SGHRS, CDR2 YFSETQ. Trimming left V 0 bases short and J 7 bases short, with 19 bases between. The CDR3 loop is CASSLEPGMFLGEAFF. CDR3 DNA sequence: TGCGCCAGCAGCTTGGAGCCAGGGATGTTCTTAGGTGAAGCTTTCTTT.

The CDR3: CASSKGQGRTNYGYTF. CDR3 DNA sequence: TGTGCCAGTAGTAAAGGACAGGGGCGAACTAACTATGGCTACACCTTC. The chain joins TRBV19 to TRBJ1-2, with 9 bases matching TRBD1. The V and J ends lost 4 bases and 0 bases, in that order; junction bases with no gene match: 6. This CDR3 comprises 16 residues. Germline values: CDR1 LNHDA, CDR2 SQIVND (reference sequence).

This sequence joins TRBV12-3 or TRBV12-4 and TRBJ1-2; possibly TRBD1 for D (5 bases). V lost 8 bases and J lost 4, with 11 bases in between. This CDR3 spans 12 amino acids. CDR3 DNA sequence: TGTGCCAGCCGGGGCAGCGGCTATGGCTACACCTTC. Translating gives CASRGSGYGYTF.

The chain is built from TRBV5-1 and TRBJ2-5, with TRBD1 identical over 7 bases. This CDR3 has 14 amino acids. J lost 5 bases, V lost 0 bases, and 4 bases had no gene match. CDR1 and CDR2 (germline): SGHRS, YFSETQ. The CDR3 DNA sequence: TGCGCCAGCAGCTTGGGATTCAGGGGGGAGACCCAGTACTTC. Its protein product is CASSLGFRGETQYF.

V and J are TRBV14 and TRBJ1-4; 8 positions agree with TRBD1. CDR1 and CDR2 (germline): SGHDN, FVKESK. The CDR3 contains 14 residues. Trimming at V came to 2 bases and at J to 8 bases, leaving 4 bases not matched to a gene. The CDR3 loop is CASSQLQGGEKLFF. As DNA, the CDR3 is TGTGCCAGCAGCCAATTACAGGGGGGCGAAAAACTGTTTTTT.

V gene TRBV6-1 combines with J gene TRBJ1-1; D unclear. The CDR3 is 11 amino acids. Trimming stripped 2 bases from V and 13 bases from J, with 11 bases between. Per germline, CDR1 MNHNS and CDR2 SASEGT. The CDR3 loop reads CASSEFGGDFF. The DNA of the CDR3 is TGTGCCAGCAGTGAATTCGGTGGGGATTTCTTT.

This clone was counted between two and nine times. The chain has TRBV2 and TRBJ1-2; D not resolved. Germline assignment: CDR1 SNHLY and CDR2 FYNNEI. This CDR3 has 12 residues. V was clipped by 6 bases and J by 5 bases, with 10 bases between them. Here the CDR3 reads CASSRTGYGYTF. The CDR3 DNA reads TGTGCCAGCAGCCGGACGGGGTATGGCTACACCTTC. Full variable domain (remainder filled in from reference TRBV2 and TRBJ1-2): EPEVTQTPSHQVTQMGQEVILRCVPISNHLYFYWYRQILGQKVEFLVSFYNNEISEKSEIFDDQFSVERPDGSNFTLKIRSTKLEDSAMYFCASSRTGYGYTFGSGTRLTVV.

The chain combines TRBV28 with TRBJ2-1; possibly TRBD1 for D (5 bases). Germline CDR1 and CDR2: MDHEN and SYDVKM. With 6 bases removed from V and 0 bases from J, the gap between germline ends came to 12 bases. CDR3 size: 15 residues. The CDR3 coding sequence is TGTGCCAGCAGGCCCCAGGGCGCCTCCTACAATGAGCAGTTCTTC. Amino acid sequence: CASRPQGASYNEQFF.

This chain connects TRBV4-2 to TRBJ1-5, with no clear D. Trimming left V 1 base short and J 2 bases short, with 15 bases between. CDR1 is LGHNA, CDR2 YNFKEQ, per germline. This CDR3 is built from 17 residues. CDR3 sequence: CASSQVDGIRGNQPQHF. Written as DNA, the CDR3 is TGTGCCAGCAGCCAAGTGGATGGGATCCGGGGCAATCAGCCCCAGCATTTT.